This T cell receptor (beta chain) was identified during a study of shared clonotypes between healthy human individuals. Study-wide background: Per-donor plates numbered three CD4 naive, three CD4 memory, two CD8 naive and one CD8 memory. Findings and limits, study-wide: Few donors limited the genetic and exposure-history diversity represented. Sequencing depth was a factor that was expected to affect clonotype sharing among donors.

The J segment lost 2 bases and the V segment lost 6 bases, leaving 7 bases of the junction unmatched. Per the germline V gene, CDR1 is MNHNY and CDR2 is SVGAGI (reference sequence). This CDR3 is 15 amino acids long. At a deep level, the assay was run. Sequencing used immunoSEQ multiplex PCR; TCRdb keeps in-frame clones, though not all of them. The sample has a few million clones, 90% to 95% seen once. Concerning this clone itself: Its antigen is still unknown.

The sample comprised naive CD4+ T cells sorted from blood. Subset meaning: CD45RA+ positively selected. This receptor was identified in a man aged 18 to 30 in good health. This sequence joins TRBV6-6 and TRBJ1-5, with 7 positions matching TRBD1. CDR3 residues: CASRTDRDRNQPQHF. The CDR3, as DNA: TGTGCCAGCAGAACTGACAGGGATCGCAATCAGCCCCAGCATTTT.